Sequencing of this T cell receptor beta chain was carried out in a study of OX40 agonist ivuxolimab in advanced cancers. Background on the whole study: The costimulatory receptor OX40 (CD134) was targeted by ivuxolimab, a fully human IgG2 agonistic monoclonal antibody. The purpose of peripheral TCRbeta sequencing was to test whether ivuxolimab changed TCR sequence diversity and led to clonal T-cell expansion. Intravenous ivuxolimab was administered to patients every 2 weeks at six dose levels: 0.01, 0.1, 0.3, 1.5, 3 and 10 mg/kg. The paper describes the monotherapy dose-escalation part (N of about 57 patients) of the phase I trial of ivuxolimab. Patients were allowed to have had prior anti-PD-1, anti-PD-L1 or anti-CTLA-4 therapy, and around 40% of the dose-escalation patients had previously received checkpoint inhibitors. Partial responses occurred in three dose-escalation patients: two with cutaneous melanoma and one with hepatocellular carcinoma. Of the approximately 53 patients in dose escalation, about 20 had hepatocellular carcinoma, about 15 had melanoma, 9 had renal cell carcinoma and 9 had head and neck cancer. A male proportion of about 79% and a mean age of around 60 years, ranging from 23 to 79, were recorded for the dose-escalation cohort.

The CDR1 and CDR2 encoded by the germline V gene are SGHRS and YFSETQ. V loses 0 bases, J loses 4 bases, and the germline ends lie 10 bases apart. Spanning cysteine to phenylalanine, the CDR3 consists of 14 amino acids. This entry keeps only the CDR3 DNA: 42 bases, framed from base 1. Results the study describes overall, beyond this receptor: The antigen specificity of the peripheral T cells that underwent clonal expansion was not determined. After ivuxolimab, more expanded clones were found on average in CD8+ T cells than in CD4+ T cells. Low levels of normalized T-cell clonal expansion were also seen in some nonresponding patients. Partial responders in the 0.1-3.0 mg/kg groups had among the lowest normalized peripheral clonal expansion, especially among CD8+ T cells. Clonal expansion of both CD4+ and CD8+ blood T cells was observed from baseline to week 6 at doses 0.1 to 3.0 mg/kg.

The trial excluded patients who had a history of autoimmune disease or who were on systemic immunosuppression. Peripheral blood for TCR sequencing was collected from all dose cohorts at baseline, on cycle 4 day 1, and on cycle 7 day 1. Samples were obtained from an open-label, multicenter, first-in-human phase I dose-escalation trial of ivuxolimab. Adults with locally advanced or metastatic melanoma, renal cell carcinoma, hepatocellular carcinoma or head and neck squamous cell carcinoma were enrolled in the trial. CD4+ and CD8+ T cells were sorted separately from peripheral blood before TCR sequencing. In the case of this clone: Its antigen is still unknown. No qualities accompany the bases; no much larger clone lies one base away.

Genomic DNA was isolated from the sorted cells so that the TCRbeta CDR3 region could be sequenced. The immunoSEQ Assay was used to sequence the TCRbeta CDR3 regions. The immuneACCESS repertoire file appears here via TCRdb, limited to in-frame rearrangements. These files lack a portion of the clones; in checked studies, under half of the deficit traces to unresolved V genes, and the cause of the others is not known. Across this sample there are 45,000 to 65,000 clones, with approximately 91% seen only once. The ten biggest clones cover 14% of the sample. This clonotype was sampled from an adult with an advanced solid tumor such as melanoma, head and neck, liver or kidney cancer. Recombination connected TRBV5-1 to TRBJ1-2; possibly the D gene is TRBD1, per 6 matching bases. Sequences were derived from CD4+ or CD8+ T cells sorted from blood, sampled in a trial of the OX40 agonist ivuxolimab. The DNA sequence follows: TGCGCCAGCAGCTTGGACAGGGTTATCTATGGCTACACCTTC. It translates to CASSLDRVIYGYTF. Extended through the reference TRBV5-1 and TRBJ1-2 proteins, this CDR3 yields the full variable domain: KAGVTQTPRYLIKTRGQQVTLSCSPISGHRSVSWYQQTPGQGLQFLFEYFSETQRNKGNFPGRFSGRQFSNSRSEMNVSTLELGDSALYLCASSLDRVIYGYTFGSGTRLTVV.